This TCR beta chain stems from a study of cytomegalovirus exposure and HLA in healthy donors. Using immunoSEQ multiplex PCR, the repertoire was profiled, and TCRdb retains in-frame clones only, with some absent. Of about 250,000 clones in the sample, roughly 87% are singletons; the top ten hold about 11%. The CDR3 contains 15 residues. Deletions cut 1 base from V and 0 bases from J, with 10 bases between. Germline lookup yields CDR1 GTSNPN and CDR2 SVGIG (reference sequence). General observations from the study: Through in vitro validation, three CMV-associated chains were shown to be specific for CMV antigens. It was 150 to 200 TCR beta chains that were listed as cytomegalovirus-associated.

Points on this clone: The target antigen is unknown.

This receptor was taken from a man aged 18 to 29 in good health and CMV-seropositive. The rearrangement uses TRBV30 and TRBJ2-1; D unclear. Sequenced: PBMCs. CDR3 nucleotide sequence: TGTGCCTGGAGTGCCCCGCCGAGCTCCTACAATGAGCAGTTCTTC. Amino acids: CAWSAPPSSYNEQFF.